The clone carrying this TCR beta chain was picked up many times. What it binds is not known. Graves' hyperthyroidism is called stable when ophthalmopathy does not progress within 18 months. This sample is drawn from a study of T cells in Graves' hyperthyroidism and ophthalmopathy. The CDR3 runs to 15 residues. V gave up 4 bases and J gave up 5 bases; unmatched junction bases: 9. Germline V gene data show CDR1 as SEHNR and CDR2 as FQNEAQ (reference sequence). Study observations and caveats: From stable hyperthyroidism, ophthalmopathy was separated by a 13 V-J model. Most clonotypes that expanded in the thyroid above 0.001 also showed up in blood.

The CDR3 regions of TCR beta were amplified from RNA transcripts. The HTBI primer set served for first-round RT-PCR of the TCR CDR3. A single record per CDR3 protein comes from TCRdb applying MiXCR to the multiplex PCR reads. The sample lists 600,000 to 800,000 distinct CDR3 sequences, roughly a third occurring once. Sequenced input: blood. The chain uses TRBV7-9 and TRBJ1-1, with TRBD1 matching 8 bases. The clonotype was recovered from a middle-aged woman with Graves' hyperthyroidism. DNA of the CDR3: TGTGCCAGCAGCTACACTCAGGGGGCGCGAACTGAAGCTTTCTTT. Its protein product is CASSYTQGARTEAFF.